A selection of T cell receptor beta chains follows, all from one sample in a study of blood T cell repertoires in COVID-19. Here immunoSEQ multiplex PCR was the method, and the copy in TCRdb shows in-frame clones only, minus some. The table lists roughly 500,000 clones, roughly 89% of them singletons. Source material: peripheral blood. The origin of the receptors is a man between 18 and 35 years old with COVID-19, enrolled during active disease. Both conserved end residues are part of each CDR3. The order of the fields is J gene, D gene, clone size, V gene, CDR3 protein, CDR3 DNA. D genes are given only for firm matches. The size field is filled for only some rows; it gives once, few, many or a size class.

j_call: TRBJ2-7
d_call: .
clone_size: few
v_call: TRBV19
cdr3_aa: CASTPAGDTYEQYF
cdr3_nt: TGTGCCAGTACCCCGGCAGGGGACACCTACGAGCAGTACTTC

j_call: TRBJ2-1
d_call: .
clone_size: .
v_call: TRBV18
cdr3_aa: CASSINGNYNEQFF
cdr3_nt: TGTGCCAGCTCCATTAACGGTAACTACAATGAGCAGTTCTTC

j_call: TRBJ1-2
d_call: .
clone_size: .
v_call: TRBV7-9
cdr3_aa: CASSLASGYGYTF
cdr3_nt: TGTGCCAGCAGCTTAGCGTCCGGCTATGGCTACACCTTC

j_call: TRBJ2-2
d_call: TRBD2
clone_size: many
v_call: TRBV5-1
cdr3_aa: CASSSLAGGLNTGELFF
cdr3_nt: TGCGCCAGCAGCTCCCTAGCGGGGGGACTGAACACCGGGGAGCTGTTTTTT

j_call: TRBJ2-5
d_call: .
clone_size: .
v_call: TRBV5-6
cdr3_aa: CASSLDAEETQYF
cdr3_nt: TGTGCCAGCAGCTTGGACGCAGAAGAGACCCAGTACTTC

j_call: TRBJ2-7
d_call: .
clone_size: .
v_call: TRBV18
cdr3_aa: CASSPGQVGEQYF
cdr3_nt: TGTGCCAGCTCCCCGGGACAAGTCGGCGAGCAGTACTTC

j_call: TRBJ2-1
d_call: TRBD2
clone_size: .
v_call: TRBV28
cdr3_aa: CASSLTTTSHEQFF
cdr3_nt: TGTGCCAGCAGTTTAACGACGACTAGCCATGAGCAGTTCTTC

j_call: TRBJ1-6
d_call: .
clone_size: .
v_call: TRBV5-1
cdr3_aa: CASTLQAADNSPLHF
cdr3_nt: TGCGCCAGCACTCTACAGGCCGCAGATAATTCACCCCTCCACTTT

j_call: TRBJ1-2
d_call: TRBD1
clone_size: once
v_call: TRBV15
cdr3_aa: CATSSGTGVLYGYTF
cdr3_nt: TGTGCCACCAGCAGTGGGACAGGGGTCCTCTATGGCTACACCTTC

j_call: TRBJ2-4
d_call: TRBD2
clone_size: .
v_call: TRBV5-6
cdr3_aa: CASSRLARGLAKNIQYF
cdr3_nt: TGTGCCAGCAGTAGACTAGCCCGCGGACTCGCCAAAAACATTCAGTACTTC

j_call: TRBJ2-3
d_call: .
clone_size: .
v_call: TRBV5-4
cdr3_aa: CASSLPGVDTQYF
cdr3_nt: TGTGCCAGCAGCCTCCCCGGGGTAGATACGCAGTATTTT

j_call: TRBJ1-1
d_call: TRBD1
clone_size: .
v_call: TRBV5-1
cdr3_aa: CATSGQGTEAFF
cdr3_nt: TGCGCCACCTCGGGACAGGGGACTGAAGCTTTCTTT

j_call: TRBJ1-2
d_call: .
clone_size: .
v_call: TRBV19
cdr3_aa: CATNRAGYGYTF
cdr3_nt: TGTGCCACCAACAGGGCCGGCTATGGCTACACCTTC

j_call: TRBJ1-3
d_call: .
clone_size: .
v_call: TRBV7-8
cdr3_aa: CASSLSGGSGNTIYF
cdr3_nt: TGTGCCAGCAGCTTAAGCGGGGGTTCTGGAAACACCATATATTTT

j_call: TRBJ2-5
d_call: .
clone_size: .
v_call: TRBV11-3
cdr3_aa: CASSPLVLLVKETQYF
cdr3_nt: TGTGCCAGCAGCCCCCTTGTTTTGCTAGTAAAAGAGACCCAGTACTTC

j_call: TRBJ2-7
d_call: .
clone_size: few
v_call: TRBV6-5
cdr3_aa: CASSYFGQTYEQYF
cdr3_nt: TGTGCCAGCAGTTACTTCGGACAGACCTACGAGCAGTACTTC

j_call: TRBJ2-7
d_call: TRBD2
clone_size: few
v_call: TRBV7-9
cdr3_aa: CASSLEGGLAGAEQYF
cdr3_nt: TGTGCCAGCAGCTTAGAAGGAGGACTAGCGGGAGCCGAGCAGTACTTC

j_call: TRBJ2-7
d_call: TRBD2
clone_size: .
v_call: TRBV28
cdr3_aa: CASSLRLAGGYEQYF
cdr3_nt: TGTGCCAGCAGTTTAAGACTAGCGGGGGGCTACGAGCAGTACTTC

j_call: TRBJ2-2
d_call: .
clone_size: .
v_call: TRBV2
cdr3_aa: CASTPGETGELFF
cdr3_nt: TGTGCCAGCACCCCGGGGGAGACCGGGGAGCTGTTTTTT

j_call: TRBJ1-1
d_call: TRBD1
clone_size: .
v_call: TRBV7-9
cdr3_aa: CASSYLDRAVEAFF
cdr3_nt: TGTGCCAGCAGCTACCTCGACAGGGCTGTTGAAGCTTTCTTT

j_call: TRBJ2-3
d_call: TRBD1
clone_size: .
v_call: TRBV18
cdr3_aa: CASSIAPGQGARYTQYF
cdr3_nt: TGTGCCAGCTCCATAGCTCCGGGACAGGGGGCGAGGTATACGCAGTATTTT

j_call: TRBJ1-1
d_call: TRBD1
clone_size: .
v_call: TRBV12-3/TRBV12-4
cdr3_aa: CASSPDRGRAFF
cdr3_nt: TGTGCCAGCAGTCCCGACAGGGGGAGAGCTTTCTTT